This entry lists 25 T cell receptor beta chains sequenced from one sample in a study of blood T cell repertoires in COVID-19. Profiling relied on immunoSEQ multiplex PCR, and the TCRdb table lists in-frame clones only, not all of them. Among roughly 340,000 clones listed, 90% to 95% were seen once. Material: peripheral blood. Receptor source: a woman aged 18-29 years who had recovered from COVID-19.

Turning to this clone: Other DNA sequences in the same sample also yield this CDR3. The CDR3 nucleotides are TGTGCCAGCTCACCTACTAGCACAGATACGCAGTATTTT. This codes for CASSPTSTDTQYF. This chain joins TRBV18 and TRBJ2-3, with D unresolved. CDR3 length: 13 residues. Germline CDR1 and CDR2: KGHSH and LQKENI. V lost 3 bases to trimming and J lost 0 bases, with 4 bases between them. Full variable domain (rest looked up from reference TRBV18 and TRBJ2-3): NAGVMQNPRHLVRRRGQEARLRCSPMKGHSHVYWYRQLPEEGLKFMVYLQKENIIDESGMPKERFSAEFPKEGPSILRIQQVVRGDSAAYFCASSPTSTDTQYFGPGTRLTVL.

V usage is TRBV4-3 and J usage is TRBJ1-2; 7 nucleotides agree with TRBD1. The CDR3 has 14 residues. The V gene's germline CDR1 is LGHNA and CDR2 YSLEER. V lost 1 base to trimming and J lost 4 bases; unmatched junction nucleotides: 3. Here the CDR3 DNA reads TGCGCCAGCAGCCAAGTCCCAGGGGGCTATGGCTACACCTTC. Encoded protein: CASSQVPGGYGYTF.

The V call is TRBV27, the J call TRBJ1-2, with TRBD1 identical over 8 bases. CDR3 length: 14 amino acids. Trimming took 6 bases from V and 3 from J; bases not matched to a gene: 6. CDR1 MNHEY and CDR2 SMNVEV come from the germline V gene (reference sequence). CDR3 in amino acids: CASRGQGPHYGYTF. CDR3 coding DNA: TGTGCCAGCAGAGGACAGGGCCCACACTATGGCTACACCTTC.

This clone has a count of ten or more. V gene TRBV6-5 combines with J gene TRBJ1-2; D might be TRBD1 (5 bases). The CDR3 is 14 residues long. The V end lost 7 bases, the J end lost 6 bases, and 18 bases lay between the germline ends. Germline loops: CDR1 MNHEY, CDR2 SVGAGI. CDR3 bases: TGTGCCAGCACCCCGGATGGCAGGGCGAATGGCTACACCTTC. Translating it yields CASTPDGRANGYTF.

The CDR3 DNA reads TGTGCCAGTAGTATCTCAGGCCAGGGGGCCTACGAGCAGTACGTC. Translated: CASSISGQGAYEQYV. This sequence joins TRBV19 and TRBJ2-7; 7 bases fit TRBD1. The CDR3 totals 15 residues. V shed 3 bases and J 2 bases; nucleotides not matched to a gene: 7. Germline V gives CDR1 LNHDA, CDR2 SQIVND (reference sequence).

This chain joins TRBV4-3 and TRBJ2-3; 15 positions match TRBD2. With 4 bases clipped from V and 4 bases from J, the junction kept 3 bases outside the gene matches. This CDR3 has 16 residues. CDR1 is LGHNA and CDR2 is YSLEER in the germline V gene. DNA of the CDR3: TGCGCCAGCAGCCTTGGACTAGCGGGAGGGGCAGATACGCAGTATTTT. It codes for CASSLGLAGGADTQYF.

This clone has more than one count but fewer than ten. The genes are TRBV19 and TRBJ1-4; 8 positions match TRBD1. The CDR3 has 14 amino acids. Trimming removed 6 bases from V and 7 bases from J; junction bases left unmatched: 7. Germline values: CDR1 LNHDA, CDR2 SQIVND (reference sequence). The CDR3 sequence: CASRLGQGGEKLFF. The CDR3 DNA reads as TGTGCCAGTAGACTAGGACAGGGAGGTGAAAAACTGTTTTTT.

The CDR3 DNA follows: TGTGCCAGCAGCGTACCAGGGGGCGCCCAGGGCTACACCTTC. The encoded protein is CASSVPGGAQGYTF. The chain has TRBV11-3 and TRBJ1-2; TRBD1 matches at 8 bases. Germline CDR1 SGHNT, CDR2 YENEEA. This CDR3 has 14 amino acids. The trim removed 5 bases at V and 8 bases at J, leaving 10 bases unmatched. Full variable domain (outside the CDR3, taken from reference TRBV11-3 and TRBJ1-2): EAGVVQSPRYKIIEKKQPVAFWCNPISGHNTLYWYLQNLGQGPELLIRYENEEAVDDSQLPKDRFSAERLKGVDSTLKIQPAELGDSAVYLCASSVPGGAQGYTFGSGTRLTVV.

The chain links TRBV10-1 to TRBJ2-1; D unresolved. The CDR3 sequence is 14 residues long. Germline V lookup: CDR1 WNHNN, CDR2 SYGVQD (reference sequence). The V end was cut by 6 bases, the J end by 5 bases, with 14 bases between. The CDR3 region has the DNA TGCGCCAGCAGCTCCGCAAGCCTCGACAATGAGCAGTTCTTC. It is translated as CASSSASLDNEQFF.

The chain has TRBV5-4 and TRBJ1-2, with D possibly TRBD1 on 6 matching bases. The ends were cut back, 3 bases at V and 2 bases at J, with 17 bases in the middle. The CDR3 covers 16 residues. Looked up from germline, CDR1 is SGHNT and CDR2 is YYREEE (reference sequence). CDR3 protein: CASSSDAGAFNYGYTF. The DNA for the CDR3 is TGTGCCAGCAGCTCTGACGCGGGGGCCTTCAACTATGGCTACACCTTC.

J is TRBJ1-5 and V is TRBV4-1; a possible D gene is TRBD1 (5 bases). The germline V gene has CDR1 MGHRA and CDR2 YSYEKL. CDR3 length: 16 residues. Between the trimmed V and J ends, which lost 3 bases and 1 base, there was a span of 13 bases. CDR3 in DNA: TGCGCCAGCAGCCAGGGTGGCGGGGGGAGCAATCAGCCCCAGCATTTT. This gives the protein CASSQGGGGSNQPQHF.

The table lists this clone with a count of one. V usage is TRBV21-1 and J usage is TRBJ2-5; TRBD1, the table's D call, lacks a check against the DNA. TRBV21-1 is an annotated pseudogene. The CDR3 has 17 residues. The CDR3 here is CASSIRRTGRVHETQYF. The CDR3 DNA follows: TGTGCCAGCAGCATACGGAGGACAGGGAGGGTTCACGAGACCCAGTACTTC.

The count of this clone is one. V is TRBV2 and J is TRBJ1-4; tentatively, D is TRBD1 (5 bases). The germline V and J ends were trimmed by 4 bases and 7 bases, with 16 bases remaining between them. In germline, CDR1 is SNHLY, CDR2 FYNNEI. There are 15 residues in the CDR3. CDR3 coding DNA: TGTGCCAGCAGTGTGCAGGGAGGCGGAGGTGAAAAACTGTTTTTT. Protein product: CASSVQGGGGEKLFF.

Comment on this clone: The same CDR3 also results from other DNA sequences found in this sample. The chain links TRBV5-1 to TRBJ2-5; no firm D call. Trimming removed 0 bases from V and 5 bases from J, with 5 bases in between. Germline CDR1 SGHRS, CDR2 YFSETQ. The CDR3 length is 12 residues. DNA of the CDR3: TGCGCCAGCAGCTTGGCGGGTGAGACCCAGTACTTC. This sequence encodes CASSLAGETQYF. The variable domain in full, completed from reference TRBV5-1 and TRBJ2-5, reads KAGVTQTPRYLIKTRGQQVTLSCSPISGHRSVSWYQQTPGQGLQFLFEYFSETQRNKGNFPGRFSGRQFSNSRSEMNVSTLELGDSALYLCASSLAGETQYFGPGTRLLVL.

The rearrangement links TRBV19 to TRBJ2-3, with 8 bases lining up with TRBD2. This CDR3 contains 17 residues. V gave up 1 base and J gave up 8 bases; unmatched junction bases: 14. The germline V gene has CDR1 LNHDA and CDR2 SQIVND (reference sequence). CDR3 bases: TGTGCCAGTAGTATAGGGTTGGTCGGGAGGGCAATTGGTACGCAGTATTTT. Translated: CASSIGLVGRAIGTQYF. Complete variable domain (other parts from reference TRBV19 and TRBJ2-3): DGGITQSPKYLFRKEGQNVTLSCEQNLNHDAMYWYRQDPGQGLRLIYYSQIVNDFQKGDIAEGYSVSREKKESFPLTVTSAQKNPTAFYLCASSIGLVGRAIGTQYFGPGTRLTVL.

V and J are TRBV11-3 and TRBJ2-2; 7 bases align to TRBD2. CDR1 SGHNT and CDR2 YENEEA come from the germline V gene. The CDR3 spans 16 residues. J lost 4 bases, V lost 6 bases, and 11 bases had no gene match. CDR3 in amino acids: CASRRTGGGVTGELFF. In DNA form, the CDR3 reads TGTGCCAGCAGAAGAACGGGAGGCGGGGTCACCGGGGAGCTGTTTTTT. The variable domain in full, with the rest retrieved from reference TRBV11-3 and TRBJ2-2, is EAGVVQSPRYKIIEKKQPVAFWCNPISGHNTLYWYLQNLGQGPELLIRYENEEAVDDSQLPKDRFSAERLKGVDSTLKIQPAELGDSAVYLCASRRTGGGVTGELFFGEGSRLTVL.

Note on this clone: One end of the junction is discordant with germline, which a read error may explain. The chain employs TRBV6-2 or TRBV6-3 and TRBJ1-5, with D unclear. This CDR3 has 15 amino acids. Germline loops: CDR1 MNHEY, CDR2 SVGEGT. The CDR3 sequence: CASSYSSLGNRPQHF. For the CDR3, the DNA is TGTGCCAGCAGTTACTCGAGCCTAGGAAATCGGCCCCAGCATTTT.

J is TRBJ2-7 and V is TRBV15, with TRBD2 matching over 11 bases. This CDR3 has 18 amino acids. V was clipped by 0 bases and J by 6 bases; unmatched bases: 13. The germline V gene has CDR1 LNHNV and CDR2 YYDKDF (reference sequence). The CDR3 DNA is TGTGCCACCAGCAGAGATACTACTAGCGGGAGTAATTACGGCGAGCAGTACGTC. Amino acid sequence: CATSRDTTSGSNYGEQYV.

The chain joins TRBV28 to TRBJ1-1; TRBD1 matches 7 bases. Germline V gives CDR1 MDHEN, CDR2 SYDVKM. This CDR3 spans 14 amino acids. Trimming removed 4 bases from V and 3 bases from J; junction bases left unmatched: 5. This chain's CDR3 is CASSSLQGHTEAFF. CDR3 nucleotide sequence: TGTGCCAGCAGTTCCTTACAGGGGCACACTGAAGCTTTCTTT.

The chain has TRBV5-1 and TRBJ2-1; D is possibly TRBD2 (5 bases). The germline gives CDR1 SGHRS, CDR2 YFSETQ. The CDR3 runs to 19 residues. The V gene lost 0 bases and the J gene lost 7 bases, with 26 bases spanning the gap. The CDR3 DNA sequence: TGCGCCAGCAGCTTGGAGGTAGGGTCGCGTGTAGCGCAGAAAAATGAGCAGTTCTTC. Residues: CASSLEVGSRVAQKNEQFF. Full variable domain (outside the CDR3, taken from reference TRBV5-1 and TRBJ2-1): KAGVTQTPRYLIKTRGQQVTLSCSPISGHRSVSWYQQTPGQGLQFLFEYFSETQRNKGNFPGRFSGRQFSNSRSEMNVSTLELGDSALYLCASSLEVGSRVAQKNEQFFGPGTRLTVL.

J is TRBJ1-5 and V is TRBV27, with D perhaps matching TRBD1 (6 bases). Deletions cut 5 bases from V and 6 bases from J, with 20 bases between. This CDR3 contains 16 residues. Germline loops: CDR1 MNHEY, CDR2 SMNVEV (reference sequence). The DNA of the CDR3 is TGTGCCAGCAGTACTGTCGGGGGGCAGGATAGTCAGCCCCAGCATTTT. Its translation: CASSTVGGQDSQPQHF.

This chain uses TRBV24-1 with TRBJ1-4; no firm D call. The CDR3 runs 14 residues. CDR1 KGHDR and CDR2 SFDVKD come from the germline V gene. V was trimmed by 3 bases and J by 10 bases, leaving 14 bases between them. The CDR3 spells CATSDKARRRKLFF. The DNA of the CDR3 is TGTGCCACCAGTGATAAGGCGAGGCGCCGAAAACTGTTTTTT.

The CDR3 DNA reads TGTGCCAGCAGCTCCCAGACAGATGGCTACACCTTC. Encoded protein: CASSSQTDGYTF. The chain uses TRBV6-2 or TRBV6-3 and TRBJ1-2; tentatively, D is TRBD1 (5 bases). Germline V gene lookup returns CDR1 MNHEY and CDR2 SVGEGT. The CDR3 is 12 amino acids. V lost 6 bases and J lost 6, with 11 bases in between.

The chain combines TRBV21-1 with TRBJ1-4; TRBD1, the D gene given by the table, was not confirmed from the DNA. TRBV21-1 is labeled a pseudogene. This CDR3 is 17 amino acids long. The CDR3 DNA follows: TGTGCCAGCAGATGGCCACAGGGGCGTGCAACTAATGAAAAACTGTTTTTT. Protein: CASRWPQGRATNEKLFF.

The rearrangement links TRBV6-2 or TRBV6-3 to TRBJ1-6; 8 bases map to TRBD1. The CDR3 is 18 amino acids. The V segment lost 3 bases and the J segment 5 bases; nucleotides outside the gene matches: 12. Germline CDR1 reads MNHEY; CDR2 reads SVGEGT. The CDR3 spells CASSYRSGTGIDNSPLHF. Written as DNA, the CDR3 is TGTGCCAGCAGTTATCGATCCGGGACAGGAATCGATAATTCACCCCTCCACTTT.